These 32 T cell receptor beta chains were all obtained from the same sample, sequenced in a study of cytomegalovirus exposure and HLA in healthy donors. PCR employed 60 Vbeta and 13 Jbeta primers. The data were produced by immunoSEQ multiplex PCR, yet TCRdb's version contains in-frame clones alone and is incomplete. The sample yields fewer than 200,000 clones, approximately 72% seen once. Sequencing input: PBMCs. Receptors originate from a female donor in good health and CMV-seronegative.

This clone was picked up a small number of times. The J gene is TRBJ2-4, the V gene TRBV2; 9 nucleotides agree with TRBD1. The V and J ends lost 6 bases and 7 bases, in that order; junction bases with no gene match: 7. CDR1 and CDR2 from the germline V gene are SNHLY and FYNNEI. The CDR3 runs 14 residues. CDR3 nucleotide sequence: TGTGCCAGCAGGGGGGGGACAGGGTGGAACATTCAGTACTTC. This sequence encodes CASRGGTGWNIQYF.

The chain uses TRBV18 and TRBJ2-1; 8 nucleotides match TRBD2. This CDR3 has 16 residues. In germline, CDR1 is KGHSH, CDR2 LQKENI. J lost 6 bases, V lost 4 bases, and 11 bases had no gene match. The CDR3 region is CASSLFGLAASNEQFF. The CDR3 DNA is TGTGCCAGCTCACTCTTTGGACTAGCCGCATCCAATGAGCAGTTCTTC.

This clone was observed a few times. CDR3 sequence (DNA): TGTGCTAGTGGTTTGGGACAGGGTGAAGCTTTCTTT. Amino acid sequence: CASGLGQGEAFF. The chain carries TRBV12-5 and TRBJ1-1; TRBD1 matches 7 bases. J gave up 7 bases and V 1 base, and 0 bases lay outside the gene matches. Germline values: CDR1 LGHNT, CDR2 FRNRAP. The CDR3 covers 12 residues. Drawing the rest from reference TRBV12-5 and TRBJ1-1, the complete variable domain is DARVTQTPRHKVTEMGQEVTMRCQPILGHNTVFWYRQTMMQGLELLAYFRNRAPLDDSGMPKDRFSAEMPDATLATLKIQPSEPRDSAVYFCASGLGQGEAFFGQGTRLTVV.

The CDR3 bases are TGTGCCAGCAGTTTAGGACAGGGGGGCCTCTTCCGACTGTTTTTT. It codes for CASSLGQGGLFRLFF. V gene TRBV28 combines with J gene TRBJ1-4, with TRBD1 matching 10 bases. Germline-derived CDR1 and CDR2 are MDHEN and SYDVKM. V was pared by 2 bases and J by 13 bases, with 10 bases of the junction left unmatched. The CDR3 is 15 residues long.

This clone was observed a few times. The chain is built from TRBV9 and TRBJ1-2, with D maybe TRBD1 (6 bases). V dropped 3 bases and J dropped 8 bases, with 11 bases sitting between them. The CDR3 spans 12 residues. Germline-derived CDR1 and CDR2 are SGDLS and YYNGEE. The DNA of the CDR3 is TGTGCCAGCAGCGCCAACAGGGAGGGCTACACCTTC. Amino acids: CASSANREGYTF.

The chain recombines TRBV2 with TRBJ1-1; the D is unclear. Germline values: CDR1 SNHLY, CDR2 FYNNEI. The CDR3 extends over 13 amino acids. The V end was cut by 6 bases, the J end by 6 bases, with 14 bases between. CDR3: CASSALGGAEAFF. CDR3 coding DNA: TGTGCCAGCAGCGCCTTAGGTGGAGCTGAAGCTTTCTTT.

The chain is built from TRBV5-1 and TRBJ1-5, with a weak D call TRBD1 (5 bases). V was trimmed by 4 bases and J by 6 bases, leaving 14 bases between them. Per germline, CDR1 SGHRS and CDR2 YFSETQ. CDR3 length: 14 residues. CDR3 DNA sequence: TGCGCCAGCAGCCCCGGCAGGGAAGCTCAGCCCCAGCATTTT. Translation gives CASSPGREAQPQHF. The entire variable domain, with the rest obtained from reference TRBV5-1 and TRBJ1-5, is as follows: KAGVTQTPRYLIKTRGQQVTLSCSPISGHRSVSWYQQTPGQGLQFLFEYFSETQRNKGNFPGRFSGRQFSNSRSEMNVSTLELGDSALYLCASSPGREAQPQHFGDGTRLSIL.

The V gene is TRBV9, the J gene TRBJ2-7; 7 positions match TRBD1. With 0 bases clipped from V and 3 bases from J, the junction kept 6 bases outside the gene matches. CDR1 is SGDLS and CDR2 is YYNGEE in the germline V gene. The CDR3 spans 15 residues. CDR3 sequence reads: CASSVAPTGIYEQYF. CDR3 bases: TGTGCCAGCAGCGTAGCCCCGACAGGGATCTACGAGCAGTACTTC.

The chain couples TRBV15 to TRBJ2-3; D uncertain. The CDR3 has 14 amino acids. CDR1 and CDR2 (germline): LNHNV, YYDKDF (reference sequence). V lost 1 base and J 2 bases, leaving 7 bases between the germline ends. For the CDR3, the DNA is TGTGCCACCAGCAGAGGGCAGAACACAGATACGCAGTATTTT. Translated, it gives CATSRGQNTDTQYF.

The rearrangement joins TRBV28 to TRBJ1-5, with D unclear. Trimming took 6 bases from V and 2 from J, leaving 14 bases between them. In germline, CDR1 is MDHEN, CDR2 SYDVKM. The CDR3 totals 15 residues. The CDR3 bases are TGTGCCAGCAGGCCCGCGAAATCGGGCAATCAGCCCCAGCATTTT. It translates to CASRPAKSGNQPQHF.

This chain connects TRBV9 to TRBJ2-2, with TRBD2 matching 10 bases. The germline CDR1 and CDR2 sequences are SGDLS and YYNGEE. V lost 0 bases and J lost 1; bases outside the gene matches: 6. The CDR3 consists of 18 residues. CDR3 nucleotide sequence: TGTGCCAGCAGCGTAGCTGCTAGCGGGAGACAGAACACCGGGGAGCTGTTTTTT. Protein product: CASSVAASGRQNTGELFF.

This clone appeared a few times. This chain connects TRBV6-4 to TRBJ2-1, with TRBD2 matching over 9 bases. J lost 3 bases, V lost 0 bases, and 3 bases had no gene match. Per germline, CDR1 MRHNA and CDR2 SNTAGT. The CDR3 contains 16 residues. CDR3 residues: CASSDSLAGDYNEQFF. CDR3 DNA: TGTGCCAGCAGTGACTCCTTAGCGGGAGACTACAATGAGCAGTTCTTC.

A few counts support this clone. The chain links TRBV4-3 to TRBJ2-5; TRBD1 matches at 9 bases. With 4 bases clipped from V and 1 base from J, the junction kept 4 bases outside the gene matches. This CDR3 spans 15 amino acids. The germline V gene encodes CDR1 LGHNA and CDR2 YSLEER. In nucleotides, the CDR3 is TGCGCCAGCAGCCGCCGGGACAGGGTCCAAGAGACCCAGTACTTC. As protein: CASSRRDRVQETQYF.

V and J are TRBV5-1 and TRBJ2-3; D may be TRBD1 (6 bases). Trimming left V 3 bases short and J 4 bases short, with 12 bases between. The CDR3 runs to 14 residues. The germline V gene has CDR1 SGHRS and CDR2 YFSETQ. CDR3: CASSSVDSPDTQYF. Written as DNA, the CDR3 is TGCGCCAGCAGCTCAGTGGACAGTCCAGATACGCAGTATTTT.

V usage is TRBV7-2 and J usage is TRBJ2-1; 7 nucleotides align to TRBD1. CDR3 length: 15 amino acids. Germline CDR1 reads SGHTA; CDR2 reads FQGNSA. Trimming removed 1 base from V and 3 bases from J; junction bases left unmatched: 3. For the CDR3, the DNA is TGTGCCAGCAGCTTAGGAGGGGGCCACTACAATGAGCAGTTCTTC. It yields the protein CASSLGGGHYNEQFF. Full variable domain (outside the CDR3, taken from reference TRBV7-2 and TRBJ2-1): GAGVSQSPSNKVTEKGKDVELRCDPISGHTALYWYRQSLGQGLEFLIYFQGNSAPDKSGLPSDRFSAERTGGSVSTLTIQRTQQEDSAVYLCASSLGGGHYNEQFFGPGTRLTVL.

This clone was seen more than once but under ten times. This rearrangement joins TRBV2 to TRBJ2-4, with TRBD1 matching over 8 bases. The germline gives CDR1 SNHLY, CDR2 FYNNEI. The CDR3 has 14 residues. The ends lost 6 bases at V and 7 bases at J; junction bases unmatched: 8. The CDR3 loop is CASSGTGQVNIQYF. The CDR3 nucleotides read TGTGCCAGCAGCGGAACGGGACAGGTCAACATTCAGTACTTC.

The sample holds one count of this clone. The sample carries other DNA sequences with the same CDR3. V is TRBV9 and J is TRBJ2-3; a weak D match, TRBD2 (6 bases). This CDR3 region has 14 residues. The V gene lost 2 bases and the J gene lost 0 bases, with 7 bases spanning the gap. Germline V gene sequence: CDR1 SGDLS, CDR2 YYNGEE. The CDR3 loop is CASSVSGSTDTQYF. CDR3 nucleotides: TGTGCCAGCAGCGTGAGCGGGAGCACAGATACGCAGTATTTT.

CDR3 loop: CASSLNQPQHF. CDR3 DNA sequence: TGTGCCAGTAGTCTGAATCAGCCCCAGCATTTT. The chain couples TRBV19 to TRBJ1-5; D not resolved. Germline lookup yields CDR1 LNHDA and CDR2 SQIVND (reference sequence). There are 11 residues in the CDR3. Trimming took 5 bases from V and 4 from J, leaving 3 bases between them.

This rearrangement joins TRBV28 to TRBJ1-4; D unresolved. V was clipped by 2 bases and J by 7 bases, with 8 bases between them. Germline loops: CDR1 MDHEN, CDR2 SYDVKM. This CDR3 is 13 amino acids long. The CDR3 sequence is CASSLGVPEKLFF. The CDR3 DNA sequence: TGTGCCAGCAGTTTAGGAGTCCCTGAAAAACTGTTTTTT.

The sample holds a few counts of this clone. This CDR3 is CASSLFGGRMNTEAFF. DNA for the CDR3: TGTGCCAGCAGTTTGTTCGGAGGCAGGATGAACACTGAAGCTTTCTTT. The chain uses TRBV28 and TRBJ1-1; the D is unclear. This CDR3 is built from 16 residues. The V end lost 3 bases, the J end lost 0 bases, and 14 bases lay between the germline ends. The V gene's germline CDR1 is MDHEN and CDR2 SYDVKM.

This clone was seen a handful of times. The chain joins TRBV27 to TRBJ2-1, with D perhaps matching TRBD1 (6 bases). The ends were cut back, 7 bases at V and 0 bases at J, with 13 bases in the middle. The CDR3 has 15 amino acids. The germline V gene has CDR1 MNHEY and CDR2 SMNVEV (reference sequence). The CDR3 reads CASTPGQRSYNEQFF. CDR3 nucleotide sequence: TGTGCCAGCACCCCCGGACAGCGCTCCTACAATGAGCAGTTCTTC.

Remarks on this clone: Mismatch with germline at one junction end may stem from a read error. This chain links TRBV7-7 with TRBJ2-2, with 12 bases aligning to TRBD2. Germline CDR1 is SSHAT and CDR2 is FNYEAQ (reference sequence). This CDR3 region has 18 residues. Here the CDR3 DNA reads TGTGCTAGCAGCCCGATAAGACTAGCGGGAGCGGGGACCGGGGAGCTGTTTTTT. It is translated as CASSPIRLAGAGTGELFF.

The sample holds a few counts of this clone. The genes are TRBV6-1 and TRBJ2-1; TRBD2 matches 15 bases. Germline CDR1 is MNHNS and CDR2 is SASEGT. The CDR3 totals 15 residues. With V trimmed by 4 bases and J by 10 bases, 5 bases remained unmatched. This CDR3 is CASSGGLAGGIEQFF. CDR3 bases: TGTGCCAGCAGTGGTGGACTAGCGGGGGGGATCGAGCAGTTCTTC.

This clone was seen more than once but under ten times. J is TRBJ1-2 and V is TRBV30; D is unclear. CDR1 and CDR2 (germline): GTSNPN, SVGIG (reference sequence). Trimming took off 3 bases at V and 8 bases at J, with 10 bases between the two ends. CDR3 size: 11 residues. CDR3 nucleotides: TGTGCCTGGAGCCCCAGGAACGGCTACACCTTC. Its translation is CAWSPRNGYTF.

The chain employs TRBV29-1 and TRBJ1-1, with D perhaps TRBD1 (6 bases). The CDR3 runs 13 residues. Trimming left V 0 bases short and J 11 bases short, with 16 bases between. Germline CDR1 and CDR2: SQVTM and ANQGSEA. The CDR3 protein is CSVEDKLGTQAFF. Written as DNA, the CDR3 is TGCAGCGTTGAAGATAAACTCGGGACACAGGCTTTCTTT.

The chain employs TRBV27 and TRBJ2-1; D unclear. The germline V gene has CDR1 MNHEY and CDR2 SMNVEV (reference sequence). The V end lost 5 bases, the J end lost 8 bases, and 7 bases lay between the germline ends. The CDR3 is 11 residues long. CDR3: CASSNGYEQFF. As DNA, the CDR3 is TGTGCCAGCAGTAACGGGTATGAGCAGTTCTTC.

This rearrangement joins TRBV11-2 to TRBJ2-1; TRBD2 agrees at 7 bases. Germline CDR1 reads SGHAT; CDR2 reads FQNNGV. The CDR3 spans 16 residues. V shed 1 base and J 2 bases; nucleotides not matched to a gene: 5. The CDR3 DNA sequence: TGTGCCAGCAGCTTAGTCTCTAGCGGAACCTACAATGAGCAGTTCTTC. Residues: CASSLVSSGTYNEQFF.

The J gene is TRBJ1-4, the V gene TRBV5-8, with 8 bases identical to TRBD1. The CDR3 runs 15 residues. V lost 4 bases, J lost 0 bases, and 2 bases stayed unmatched. Germline V gives CDR1 SGHTS, CDR2 YDEGEE. CDR3 amino acids: CASSRGQATNEKLFF. In DNA, the CDR3 is TGTGCCAGCAGCAGGGGACAGGCAACTAATGAAAAACTGTTTTTT.

The chain recombines TRBV4-2 with TRBJ1-5, with 9 bases lining up with TRBD1. Germline V gene sequence: CDR1 LGHNA, CDR2 YNFKEQ. The V and J ends lost 3 bases and 9 bases, in that order; junction bases with no gene match: 9. CDR3 length: 15 residues. This CDR3 reads CASSQGTGKGRPQHF. CDR3 DNA: TGTGCCAGCAGCCAGGGGACAGGGAAAGGTAGGCCCCAGCATTTT.

This rearrangement joins TRBV6-5 to TRBJ2-2; 8 positions agree with TRBD2. Germline assignment: CDR1 MNHEY and CDR2 SVGAGI. The CDR3 extends over 15 amino acids. The V and J ends lost 6 bases and 4 bases, in that order; junction bases with no gene match: 7. The CDR3 loop is CASSPSGGGTGELFF. The CDR3 DNA reads as TGTGCCAGCAGCCCCTCGGGGGGGGGCACCGGGGAGCTGTTTTTT.

V gene TRBV11-3 combines with J gene TRBJ1-5, with TRBD1 as a possible D gene (6 bases). Germline values: CDR1 SGHNT, CDR2 YENEEA. CDR3 length equals 15 residues. V lost 1 base and J 9 bases, leaving 16 bases between the germline ends. The CDR3 region is CASSLVGRGLRPQHF. For the CDR3, the DNA is TGTGCCAGCAGCTTAGTCGGCAGGGGCCTTCGGCCCCAGCATTTT.

Details on this clone: Other DNA sequences in this specimen translate into the identical CDR3. The V call is TRBV4-3, the J call TRBJ1-4; 7 nucleotides agree with TRBD1. V lost 0 bases and J lost 7; bases outside the gene matches: 11. From germline, CDR1 is LGHNA and CDR2 YSLEER. This CDR3 region has 17 residues. The CDR3 loop reads CASSQDLRTGQGEKLFF. CDR3 bases: TGCGCCAGCAGCCAAGATCTCCGGACAGGTCAGGGTGAAAAACTGTTTTTT.